One and the same sample provided the 13 T cell receptor beta chains below, sequenced in a study of blood T cells in healthy people across ages (dated by TCRdb to 2015 to 2017). The protocol used for the library was 5' RACE. Sequencing used an Illumina HiSeq 2500. A second PCR of roughly 7 to 11 cycles was performed with a sample-barcoded 5' primer and a J-beta primer mix. Using fastp at Q25 and MiXCR, TCRdb reprocessed the public reads and kept productive beta chains. CDR3 protein sequences are deduplicated, and each keeps its most common genes and DNA. The sample yields more than 1.4 million distinct CDR3 sequences; approximately 42% were counted once. The top ten clones comprise 6.5% to 10% of the sample. The sample was blood. These receptors originate from a woman younger than 35 in good health.

This clonotype was recorded many times. V is TRBV12-3 or TRBV12-4 and J is TRBJ1-1; D remains unclear. This CDR3 comprises 14 residues. The V and J ends lost 5 bases and 1 base respectively, with 11 bases between them. In DNA, the CDR3 is TGTGCCAGCAGTACCGTATTCGCGAACACTGAAGCTTTCTTT. This translates into CASSTVFANTEAFF.

The rearrangement links TRBV10-3 to TRBJ2-4; 7 bases line up with TRBD2. Matching the DNA end better, TRBJ2-7 makes the J call doubtful. In germline, CDR1 is ENHRY, CDR2 SYGVKD. The CDR3 sequence is 13 residues long. CDR3 sequence reads: CATAGSGDYEQYF. The CDR3 nucleotides are TGTGCCACCGCGGGGAGCGGGGACTACGAGCAGTACTTC.

This chain uses TRBV15 with TRBJ2-1; D is perhaps TRBD2 (7 bases). The germline V gene has CDR1 LNHNV and CDR2 YYDKDF (reference sequence). Trimming shortened V by 1 base and J by 4 bases, and 14 bases separated the two germline ends. The CDR3 consists of 16 residues. The CDR3 spells CATSRGGGSGYNEQFF. CDR3 coding DNA: TGTGCCACCAGCAGAGGAGGGGGTAGCGGGTACAATGAGCAGTTCTTC.

The V gene is TRBV30, the J gene TRBJ1-1; TRBD1 might be the D (6 bases). There are 13 residues in the CDR3. V was shortened by 0 bases and J by 4 bases, with 9 bases between the two germline ends. The V gene's germline CDR1 is GTSNPN and CDR2 SVGIG (reference sequence). The CDR3 region is CAWSVTGTTEAFF. DNA of the CDR3: TGTGCCTGGAGTGTTACAGGGACCACTGAAGCTTTCTTT.

The chain has TRBV2 and TRBJ2-7; D may match TRBD1 or TRBD2 (6 bases each). The J call may be wrong; the DNA end is better matched by TRBJ2-5. The germline CDR1 and CDR2 sequences are SNHLY and FYNNEI. The CDR3 has 14 residues. CDR3 in DNA: TGTGCCAGCAAGGGGGGTCGCTATGGGGAGACCCAGTACTTC. It translates to CASKGGRYGETQYF.

This clonotype occurred a few times. The rearrangement links TRBV6-5 to TRBJ2-7; 10 positions match TRBD1. In germline, CDR1 is MNHEY, CDR2 SVGAGI. CDR3 length: 15 residues. J was trimmed by 7 bases and V by 6 bases; bases with no gene match: 12. CDR3 amino acids: CASSSSGTGAREQYF. As DNA, the CDR3 is TGTGCCAGCAGCTCATCTGGGACAGGGGCGCGAGAGCAGTACTTC.

The chain uses TRBV7-8 and TRBJ2-5; 8 bases line up with TRBD2. Germline V gene sequence: CDR1 SGHVS, CDR2 FQNEAQ. This CDR3 contains 16 residues. V shed 2 bases and J 11 bases; nucleotides not matched to a gene: 16. Written as DNA, the CDR3 is TGTGCCAGCAGCTTATACGGTAGCGGGATAACGAATGAGCAGTACTTC. It is translated as CASSLYGSGITNEQYF.

The chain employs TRBV21-1 and TRBJ1-1. TRBV21-1 is described as a pseudogene. CDR3 length: 15 residues. The CDR3 DNA reads TGTGCCAGCAGCAAATTAGACACGAAGAACACTGAAGCTTTCTTT. Protein: CASSKLDTKNTEAFF.

This chain links TRBV29-1 with TRBJ2-3; D might be TRBD1 (7 bases). The CDR3 spans 14 residues. Per the germline V gene, CDR1 is SQVTM and CDR2 is ANQGSEA. V lost 0 bases to trimming and J lost 3 bases, with 10 bases between them. CDR3 region: CSVEDQGGTDTQYF. DNA of the CDR3: TGCAGCGTTGAAGATCAGGGGGGAACAGATACGCAGTATTTT.

This clonotype occurred a few times. The rearrangement links TRBV29-1 to TRBJ2-6; no firm D call. Trimming removed 7 bases from V and 0 bases from J, with 7 bases in between. This CDR3 is built from 13 residues. CDR1 is SQVTM, CDR2 ANQGSEA, per germline. CDR3: CSAHNSGANVLTF. CDR3 nucleotides: TGCAGCGCCCACAACTCTGGGGCCAACGTCCTGACTTTC.

The chain employs TRBV20-1 and TRBJ2-1; 8 nucleotides agree with TRBD2. Germline V gene lookup returns CDR1 DFQATT and CDR2 SNEGSKA (reference sequence). This CDR3 contains 14 residues. The ends lost 0 bases at V and 5 bases at J; junction bases unmatched: 3. The CDR3 region is CSAREGGRNNEQFF. CDR3 in DNA: TGCAGTGCTAGAGAGGGCGGGAGGAACAATGAGCAGTTCTTC.

The rearrangement joins TRBV5-1 to TRBJ2-2; perhaps TRBD2 as D (5 bases). Germline V CDR1 and CDR2: SGHRS, YFSETQ. The CDR3 length is 15 residues. V lost 1 base, J lost 8 bases, and 15 bases lay in between. The CDR3 protein is CASSLTERFRGELFF. Written as DNA, the CDR3 is TGCGCCAGCAGCTTGACTGAGCGGTTCCGGGGGGAGCTGTTTTTT.

Concerning this clonotype itself: A junction end diverges from the germline sequence, so it may reflect a read error. The chain has TRBV29-1 and TRBJ1-2, with 7 nucleotides matching TRBD1. The CDR3 is 15 residues long. Per germline, CDR1 SQVTM and CDR2 ANQGSEA. In nucleotides, the CDR3 is TGCATCGTTGACCGCAGTGGAGGGGGCGCGGGCGGCTACACCTTC. Its translation is CIVDRSGGGAGGYTF. Using reference TRBV29-1 and TRBJ1-2 for the parts outside the CDR3, the full variable domain is SAVISQKPSRDICQRGTSLTIQCQVDSQVTMMFWYRQQPGQSLTLIATANQGSEATYESGFVIDKFPISRPNLTFSTLTVSNMSPEDSSIYLCIVDRSGGGAGGYTFGSGTRLTVV.